The table lists the clone carrying this T cell receptor (beta chain) with a few counts. These data come from a study of CD8 T cells in ankylosing spondylitis. Via MiXCR, TCRdb re-called the 5' RACE reads, giving one row per CDR3 protein. Found here are under 200,000 distinct CDR3 sequences, approximately 10% of them singletons; the top ten hold over 13%. V lost 3 bases, J lost 4 bases, and 7 bases stayed unmatched. The CDR3 loop spans 15 amino acids. Germline V gene sequence: CDR1 MGHRA, CDR2 YSYEKL. Sequencing input: blood, either unsorted or a sorted T cell fraction (not recorded which). This receptor was taken from a female donor with ankylosing spondylitis or in good health (not recorded which). This sequence joins TRBV4-1 and TRBJ2-7; 9 positions agree with TRBD2. The CDR3 here is CASSHLAGALYEQYF. The CDR3 DNA reads TGCGCCAGCAGCCATTTAGCGGGAGCACTATACGAGCAGTACTTC.